The 29 T cell receptor beta chains below were found in one sample sequenced in a study of blood T cell repertoires in COVID-19. TCRdb's table, derived via immunoSEQ multiplex PCR, lists solely in-frame clones and lacks some. The table has 400,000 or so clones, around 87% seen once. What was sequenced was peripheral blood. All receptors derive from a human donor in a cohort sampled during active COVID-19.

V is TRBV19 and J is TRBJ2-3; TRBD2 matches 9 bases. There are 16 residues in the CDR3. V was clipped by 3 bases and J by 4 bases; unmatched bases: 8. Per the germline V gene, CDR1 is LNHDA and CDR2 is SQIVND (reference sequence). In nucleotides, the CDR3 is TGTGCCAGTAGTATTCTCTATAGCGGGAGAGCAGATACGCAGTATTTT. This encodes CASSILYSGRADTQYF.

On this clone itself: This sample also contains other DNA sequences that code for the same CDR3. J is TRBJ1-1 and V is TRBV5-1; D uncertain. The CDR3 runs to 14 residues. CDR1 is SGHRS, CDR2 YFSETQ, per germline. Trimming left V 2 bases short and J 3 bases short, with 11 bases between. This chain's CDR3 is CASSLEGGDTEAFF. For the CDR3, the DNA is TGCGCCAGCAGCTTAGAGGGTGGGGACACTGAAGCTTTCTTT.

The rearrangement joins TRBV24-1 to TRBJ2-1; 9 positions match TRBD1. Germline V gene sequence: CDR1 KGHDR, CDR2 SFDVKD. CDR3 length: 15 residues. The trim removed 4 bases at V and 7 bases at J, leaving 7 bases unmatched. Here the CDR3 reads CATSDSGTGRNEQFF. Written as DNA, the CDR3 is TGTGCCACCAGTGACTCCGGGACAGGGCGGAATGAGCAGTTCTTC.

The chain recombines TRBV7-9 with TRBJ2-5, with D tentatively TRBD2 (6 bases). Trimming removed 2 bases from V and 5 bases from J, with 9 bases in between. The CDR3 loop spans 13 amino acids. Per germline, CDR1 SEHNR and CDR2 FQNEAQ (reference sequence). The CDR3 spells CASSLNGGETQYF. In DNA form, the CDR3 reads TGTGCCAGCAGCTTAAACGGAGGGGAGACCCAGTACTTC.

The chain recombines TRBV4-1 with TRBJ2-7; 10 nucleotides line up with TRBD2. CDR3 length: 18 amino acids. V lost 1 base to trimming and J lost 5 bases; unmatched junction nucleotides: 14. CDR1 MGHRA and CDR2 YSYEKL come from the germline V gene. The CDR3 loop is CASSQVSSGRFLPNEQYF. Here the CDR3 DNA reads TGCGCCAGCAGCCAAGTGAGTAGCGGGAGGTTTCTTCCAAACGAGCAGTACTTC.

The chain carries TRBV3-1 (or the pseudogene TRBV3-2) and TRBJ2-7; D might be TRBD1 (6 bases). In germline, CDR1 is LGHDT, CDR2 YNNKEL (reference sequence). Trimming left V 5 bases short and J 0 bases short, with 14 bases between. This CDR3 has 15 amino acids. The CDR3 is CASSLGHSGSYEQYF. DNA of the CDR3: TGTGCCAGCAGCTTGGGACATTCGGGCTCCTACGAGCAGTACTTC.

This chain links TRBV27 with TRBJ1-1; TRBD1 is a possible D gene (5 bases). The CDR3 consists of 14 residues. V lost 0 bases and J 5 bases, leaving 10 bases between the germline ends. CDR1 and CDR2 (germline): MNHEY, SMNVEV (reference sequence). CDR3 amino acids: CASSLSRAGTEAFF. CDR3 DNA sequence: TGTGCCAGCAGTTTATCTAGGGCAGGGACTGAAGCTTTCTTT.

The V gene is TRBV2, the J gene TRBJ1-6, with a weak D call TRBD1 (6 bases). There are 15 residues in the CDR3. V shed 5 bases and J shed 9 bases, with 17 bases lying between them. The germline gives CDR1 SNHLY, CDR2 FYNNEI. The CDR3 spells CASSLRRQDLSPLHF. CDR3 sequence (DNA): TGTGCCAGCAGTCTCCGTCGACAGGATCTTTCACCCCTCCACTTT. Full variable domain (remainder filled in from reference TRBV2 and TRBJ1-6): EPEVTQTPSHQVTQMGQEVILRCVPISNHLYFYWYRQILGQKVEFLVSFYNNEISEKSEIFDDQFSVERPDGSNFTLKIRSTKLEDSAMYFCASSLRRQDLSPLHFGNGTRLTVT.

The V call is TRBV3-1 (or the pseudogene TRBV3-2), the J call TRBJ2-5; TRBD2 might be the D (6 bases). V was clipped by 4 bases and J by 5 bases, with 14 bases between them. Germline CDR1 and CDR2: LGHDT and YNNKEL (reference sequence). This CDR3 has 14 amino acids. DNA of the CDR3: TGTGCCAGCAGCCCGTCCCTAGCGCCGGAGACCCAGTACTTC. It specifies CASSPSLAPETQYF.

This chain connects TRBV5-1 to TRBJ2-3; D is ambiguous. V was cut by 0 bases and J by 3 bases, with 5 bases left in between. In germline, CDR1 is SGHRS, CDR2 YFSETQ. This CDR3 contains 13 residues. CDR3 amino acids: CASSLELTDTQYF. Here the CDR3 DNA reads TGCGCCAGCAGCTTGGAGCTTACAGATACGCAGTATTTT.

This chain links TRBV5-1 with TRBJ2-1, with D possibly TRBD2 on 7 matching bases. Trimming stripped 5 bases from V and 4 bases from J, with 16 bases between. The germline gives CDR1 SGHRS, CDR2 YFSETQ. The CDR3 consists of 15 residues. CDR3 sequence: CASRPEGGGYNEQFF. Written as DNA, the CDR3 is TGCGCCAGCAGACCCGAGGGAGGGGGGTACAATGAGCAGTTCTTC.

The V gene is TRBV10-3, the J gene TRBJ2-7, with 7 bases matching TRBD1. Germline-derived CDR1 and CDR2 are ENHRY and SYGVKD. This CDR3 is built from 13 residues. Trimming at V came to 7 bases and at J to 4 bases, leaving 7 bases not matched to a gene. DNA for the CDR3: TGTGCCATCAAGGGACAGCCATTATACGAGCAGTACTTC. This codes for CAIKGQPLYEQYF.

CDR3 region: CASSSPGGWDTQYF. Here the CDR3 DNA reads TGTGCCAGCAGCTCGCCCGGAGGGTGGGATACGCAGTATTTT. This chain connects TRBV7-2 to TRBJ2-3; TRBD2 is a possible D gene (6 bases). V lost 4 bases to trimming and J lost 6 bases, with 14 bases between them. This CDR3 is 14 amino acids long. The germline V gene has CDR1 SGHTA and CDR2 FQGNSA.

The chain uses TRBV7-2 and TRBJ2-7; D perhaps matches TRBD2 (7 bases). V was pared by 1 base and J by 3 bases, with 13 bases between. CDR1 SGHTA and CDR2 FQGNSA come from the germline V gene. The CDR3 extends over 15 amino acids. CDR3 DNA: TGTGCCAGCAGCTTAGGCAGGGGAGGGGGCTACGAGCAGTACTTC. It yields the protein CASSLGRGGGYEQYF. The full variable domain, completed using reference TRBV7-2 and TRBJ2-7, is GAGVSQSPSNKVTEKGKDVELRCDPISGHTALYWYRQSLGQGLEFLIYFQGNSAPDKSGLPSDRFSAERTGGSVSTLTIQRTQQEDSAVYLCASSLGRGGGYEQYFGPGTRLTVT.

V gene TRBV2 combines with J gene TRBJ2-1; 7 bases are shared with TRBD1. The V segment lost 7 bases and the J segment 2 bases; nucleotides outside the gene matches: 14. Germline loops: CDR1 SNHLY, CDR2 FYNNEI. The CDR3 is made up of 17 amino acids. As DNA, the CDR3 is TGTGCCAGCATAAGATCCTCCGGGACAGTCCCCTACAATGAGCAGTTCTTC. Translation gives CASIRSSGTVPYNEQFF.

The gene calls are TRBV7-2 and TRBJ1-4; a weak D match, TRBD1 (6 bases). Germline assignment: CDR1 SGHTA and CDR2 FQGNSA. V was clipped by 5 bases and J by 2 bases, with 18 bases between them. CDR3 length: 17 amino acids. CDR3 residues: CASSRIQGRGTNEKLFF. CDR3 bases: TGTGCCAGCAGCCGTATTCAGGGGAGGGGCACTAATGAAAAACTGTTTTTT.

This chain's CDR3 is CASSFDRDYGYTF. The DNA for the CDR3 is TGTGCCAGCAGTTTTGACAGAGACTATGGCTACACCTTC. The rearrangement links TRBV6-5 to TRBJ1-2; perhaps TRBD1 as D (5 bases). Trimming took off 4 bases at V and 3 bases at J, with 9 bases between the two ends. The CDR3 runs to 13 residues. CDR1 is MNHEY and CDR2 is SVGAGI in the germline V gene.

The chain is built from TRBV30 and TRBJ2-1; 8 bases line up with TRBD2. Germline CDR1 is GTSNPN and CDR2 is SVGIG (reference sequence). The CDR3 has 14 amino acids. J lost 6 bases, V lost 2 bases, and 6 bases had no gene match. The CDR3, as DNA: TGTGCCTGGAGTCTCCACCGGGAGGGCAATGAGCAGTTCTTC. It specifies CAWSLHREGNEQFF.

The chain joins TRBV19 to TRBJ2-5; a weak D match, TRBD1 (6 bases). Deletions cut 1 base from V and 2 bases from J, with 11 bases between. This CDR3 has 15 amino acids. Germline values: CDR1 LNHDA, CDR2 SQIVND (reference sequence). The CDR3 reads CASSIVRTAQETQYF. The CDR3 region has the DNA TGTGCCAGTAGTATAGTCCGGACAGCTCAAGAGACCCAGTACTTC.

The rearrangement uses TRBV28 and TRBJ1-3; TRBD1 matches 7 bases. The CDR3 extends over 18 amino acids. Germline loops: CDR1 MDHEN, CDR2 SYDVKM. Trimming removed 1 base from V and 2 bases from J; junction bases left unmatched: 11. As DNA, the CDR3 is TGTGCCAGCAGTTTATCCCCCCCGGACAGGCGAACTGGAAACACCATATATTTT. Its translation is CASSLSPPDRRTGNTIYF.

The chain carries TRBV2 and TRBJ2-5, with D possibly TRBD1 on 6 matching bases. CDR1 and CDR2 (germline): SNHLY, FYNNEI. The V end was cut by 9 bases, the J end by 1 base, with 15 bases between. This CDR3 contains 14 residues. The CDR3 DNA is TGTGCCAGTCAGACAGGACAGATCCAAGAGACCCAGTACTTC. It codes for CASQTGQIQETQYF.

V usage is TRBV2 and J usage is TRBJ1-1; D might be TRBD1 (6 bases). Germline V CDR1 and CDR2: SNHLY, FYNNEI. The CDR3 runs 15 residues. The ends were cut back, 2 bases at V and 4 bases at J, with 14 bases in the middle. CDR3 nucleotide sequence: TGTGCCAGCAGTGAAATTACAGGGTTGGGCACTGAAGCTTTCTTT. It translates to CASSEITGLGTEAFF.

The rearrangement links TRBV19 to TRBJ1-1; TRBD1 aligns across 7 bases. This CDR3 has 14 residues. The V segment lost 5 bases and the J segment 2 bases; nucleotides outside the gene matches: 5. Germline-derived CDR1 and CDR2 are LNHDA and SQIVND (reference sequence). For the CDR3, the DNA is TGTGCCAGTAGTGGCCGGGACAGCAACACTGAAGCTTTCTTT. This sequence encodes CASSGRDSNTEAFF. The full variable domain, its missing parts supplied by reference TRBV19 and TRBJ1-1, is DGGITQSPKYLFRKEGQNVTLSCEQNLNHDAMYWYRQDPGQGLRLIYYSQIVNDFQKGDIAEGYSVSREKKESFPLTVTSAQKNPTAFYLCASSGRDSNTEAFFGQGTRLTVV.

V usage is TRBV9 and J usage is TRBJ2-1, with TRBD2 matching 7 bases. The CDR3 covers 17 residues. Germline trimming cut 0 bases from V and 4 bases from J; bases unmatched to any gene: 10. In germline, CDR1 is SGDLS, CDR2 YYNGEE. The CDR3 protein is CASSVASVPGGYNEQFF. The CDR3 DNA is TGTGCCAGCAGCGTAGCTTCCGTGCCGGGAGGATACAATGAGCAGTTCTTC. The full variable domain, its missing parts supplied by reference TRBV9 and TRBJ2-1, is DSGVTQTPKHLITATGQRVTLRCSPRSGDLSVYWYQQSLDQGLQFLIQYYNGEERAKGNILERFSAQQFPDLHSELNLSSLELGDSALYFCASSVASVPGGYNEQFFGPGTRLTVL.

This chain joins TRBV2 and TRBJ2-5, with 15 bases aligning to TRBD2. There are 15 residues in the CDR3. The ends lost 7 bases at V and 3 bases at J; junction bases unmatched: 3. Germline values: CDR1 SNHLY, CDR2 FYNNEI. The CDR3 protein is CASTGTSGGKETQYF. CDR3 nucleotide sequence: TGTGCCAGCACCGGGACTAGCGGGGGGAAAGAGACCCAGTACTTC.

The chain is built from TRBV16 and TRBJ1-4; 8 bases map to TRBD1. The CDR3 is made up of 13 amino acids. Germline V gene data show CDR1 as KGHSY and CDR2 as FQNENV. Losses at the gene ends were 7 bases for V and 11 bases for J; bases not matched to a gene: 9. DNA for the CDR3: TGTGCCAGCAAAGGACAGGGAGTCGGTAAACTGTTTTTT. Translation gives CASKGQGVGKLFF.

By proportion, this clone is medium-sized. The chain employs TRBV6-1 and TRBJ1-4; D not certain. The CDR3 consists of 15 residues. Germline V gene data show CDR1 as MNHNS and CDR2 as SASEGT. V was trimmed by 0 bases and J by 8 bases, leaving 13 bases between them. CDR3 sequence reads: CASSEARSGGEKLFF. The CDR3 DNA follows: TGTGCCAGCAGTGAAGCAAGGTCAGGTGGGGAAAAACTGTTTTTT.

The genes are TRBV7-3 and TRBJ1-4, with TRBD1 matching over 8 bases. Germline-derived CDR1 and CDR2 are SGHTA and FQGTGA. V lost 5 bases and J lost 10; bases outside the gene matches: 9. This CDR3 comprises 14 residues. The CDR3 coding sequence is TGTGCCAGCAGCCTCCCCGGCAGGGGGCGAAAACTGTTTTTT. Translated, it gives CASSLPGRGRKLFF.

The rearrangement joins TRBV28 to TRBJ1-5; 9 bases match TRBD1. CDR1 is MDHEN, CDR2 SYDVKM, per germline. The V and J ends lost 7 bases and 1 base, in that order; junction bases with no gene match: 8. This CDR3 spans 16 amino acids. The CDR3 is CASTLQGALSNQPQHF. The CDR3 DNA reads as TGTGCCAGCACCCTACAGGGGGCCCTCAGCAATCAGCCCCAGCATTTT.